This TCR beta chain was documented in a study of T-cell reconstitution after alpha-beta-depleted transplantation in children. The CDR3 is 15 amino acids. J lost 3 bases, V lost 8 bases, and 10 bases had no gene match. Germline CDR1 SNHLY, CDR2 FYNNEI. Construction of the TCRbeta library involved unique molecular identifiers. TCRdb itself ran the PCR reads through MiXCR, one entry per CDR3 protein. The profile shows a few hundred thousand distinct CDR3 sequences, roughly an eighth of them singletons. The V gene is TRBV2, the J gene TRBJ2-7, with 10 bases identical to TRBD2. Sequences were derived from PBMCs from the stem cell graft donor, sampled from the stem cell graft. The receptor comes from a human donor who donated a stem cell graft to a child with combined immunodeficiency. The CDR3: CASQEKASGSYEQYF. As DNA, the CDR3 is TGTGCCAGCCAAGAGAAGGCTAGCGGGAGCTACGAGCAGTACTTC. Based on the CDR3 plus reference TRBV2 and TRBJ2-7, the full variable domain is EPEVTQTPSHQVTQMGQEVILRCVPISNHLYFYWYRQILGQKVEFLVSFYNNEISEKSEIFDDQFSVERPDGSNFTLKIRSTKLEDSAMYFCASQEKASGSYEQYFGPGTRLTVT.